This T cell receptor (beta chain) was documented in a study of vaccination effects on CD4 cells after COVID-19. Study conclusions and caveats: Convalescent patients were few in the study, and early post-infection timepoints were absent. Late post-vaccination samples showed marked contraction of infection- and vaccine-induced clones.

The germline V gene has CDR1 MNHEY and CDR2 SVGAGI. This CDR3 has 13 amino acids. With 7 bases removed from V and 10 bases from J, the gap between germline ends came to 19 bases. This clone was detected a few times. Its target is not known. Measured with immunoSEQ multiplex PCR; TCRdb has only the in-frame clones, and not every one. The data show tens of thousands of clones, about 71% seen once. Expansion of antigen-specific CD4+ T cells with viral peptide pools was carried out by the ViraFEST assay before sequencing. Culture lasted around eleven days before CD4+ T cell isolation. Previously uninfected by SARS-CoV-2, the vaccine recipients also showed negative nucleocapsid antibodies. PBMC cultures contained two million cells per well, 9.5 to 10 IU/ml IL-2 and roughly 9.4 ug/ml peptides. It was on days 3 and 7 that half the medium was replaced with IL-2 medium.

The sequencing used CD4+ T cells from PBMCs cultured with HCoV-OC43 spike peptides, collected before COVID-19 vaccination. Specified subset: HCoV-OC43 spike overlapping peptide pool stimulation. The receptor comes from a human donor who received a COVID-19 vaccine. This chain connects TRBV6-5 to TRBJ1-1, with D maybe TRBD1 (5 bases). CDR3 nucleotides: TGTGCCAGCACCGGTCCCGGGACGGCAAGAGCTTTCTTT. Translated, it gives CASTGPGTARAFF.